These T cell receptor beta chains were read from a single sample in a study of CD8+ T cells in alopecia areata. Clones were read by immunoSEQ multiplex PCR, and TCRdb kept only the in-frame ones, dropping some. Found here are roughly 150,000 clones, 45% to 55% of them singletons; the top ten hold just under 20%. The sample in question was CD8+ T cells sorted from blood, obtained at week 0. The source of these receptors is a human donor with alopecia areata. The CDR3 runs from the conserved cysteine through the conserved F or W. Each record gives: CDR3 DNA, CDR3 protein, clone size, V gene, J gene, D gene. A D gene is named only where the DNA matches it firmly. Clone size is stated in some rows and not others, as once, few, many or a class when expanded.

DNA: TGTGCCAGCAGCTTGGGACAGGGGAACGGCTACACCTTC
CDR3: CASSLGQGNGYTF
size: -
V: TRBV9
J: TRBJ1-2
D: TRBD1

DNA: TGTGCCAGCAGCGGAACAGGGGGCGCGGGGCAAGAGACCCAGTACTTC
CDR3: CASSGTGGAGQETQYF
size: -
V: TRBV9
J: TRBJ2-5
D: TRBD1

DNA: TGTGCCAGCAGTTTATCGACCCCACAGGGGCGGTACAATGAGCAGTTCTTC
CDR3: CASSLSTPQGRYNEQFF
size: -
V: TRBV27
J: TRBJ2-1
D: TRBD1

DNA: TGTGCCAGCAGCGTAGATGGCTGGGAGACCCAGTACTTC
CDR3: CASSVDGWETQYF
size: few
V: TRBV9
J: TRBJ2-5
D: -

DNA: TGCAGCGCTACCACAGGGTCTGGCTACACCTTC
CDR3: CSATTGSGYTF
size: -
V: TRBV29-1
J: TRBJ1-2
D: -

DNA: TGTGCCATCAGTGAGTCGTGGGAGGGTAATCAGCCCCAGCATTTT
CDR3: CAISESWEGNQPQHF
size: few
V: TRBV10-3
J: TRBJ1-5
D: -

DNA: TGTGCCTGTACAAGGAACACTGAAGCTTTCTTT
CDR3: CACTRNTEAFF
size: once
V: TRBV30
J: TRBJ1-1
D: -

DNA: TGTGCCAGCAGTCCAGGACAGGGGGAGGGGGAGCAGTACTTC
CDR3: CASSPGQGEGEQYF
size: -
V: TRBV27
J: TRBJ2-7
D: TRBD1

DNA: TGTGCCAGTAGTATGCGGGCATACGATCAGCCCCAGCATTTT
CDR3: CASSMRAYDQPQHF
size: -
V: TRBV19
J: TRBJ1-5
D: -

DNA: TGTGCCTGGAGTGGGGGACAGCGCACAGATACGCAGTATTTT
CDR3: CAWSGGQRTDTQYF
size: -
V: TRBV30
J: TRBJ2-3
D: TRBD1

DNA: TGTGCCAGCAGCCCTAGGGGGGATACGCAGTATTTT
CDR3: CASSPRGDTQYF
size: -
V: TRBV13
J: TRBJ2-3
D: -

DNA: TGCAGCGTTTCCGGGGGAAGTGAGCAGTTCTTC
CDR3: CSVSGGSEQFF
size: -
V: TRBV29-1
J: TRBJ2-1
D: -

DNA: TGTGCCAGCAGTTACTCGATTGGGAACGAGCAGTACTTC
CDR3: CASSYSIGNEQYF
size: -
V: TRBV6-5
J: TRBJ2-7
D: -

DNA: TGTGCCAGCAGCTTGGAGGGTAGGTCGTCAGCCTACGAGCAGTACTTC
CDR3: CASSLEGRSSAYEQYF
size: -
V: TRBV5-6
J: TRBJ2-7
D: -

DNA: TGTGCCAGCACTGGGAGCGGTCCGGTTGAGCAGTTCTTC
CDR3: CASTGSGPVEQFF
size: -
V: TRBV7-2
J: TRBJ2-1
D: -

DNA: TGTGCTAGTGGTTTGCGGGGGGACTACAATGATGCGCAGTTCTTC
CDR3: CASGLRGDYNDAQFF
size: few
V: TRBV12-5
J: TRBJ2-1
D: TRBD2

DNA: TGTGCCAGCAGCTCGCTTCCTTCCCCCGAGCAGTTCTTC
CDR3: CASSSLPSPEQFF
size: -
V: TRBV7-9
J: TRBJ2-1
D: -

DNA: TGCAGCGTTGCGTATGGGGGCGAGCAGTACTTC
CDR3: CSVAYGGEQYF
size: few
V: TRBV29-1
J: TRBJ2-7
D: -

DNA: TGTGCCAGCAACTCCGGGATACAAGAGACCCAGTACTTC
CDR3: CASNSGIQETQYF
size: -
V: TRBV25-1
J: TRBJ2-5
D: -

DNA: TGCGCCAGCAGCTTGGCCGCAGGGCCTTACAATGAGCAGTTCTTC
CDR3: CASSLAAGPYNEQFF
size: -
V: TRBV5-1
J: TRBJ2-1
D: -

DNA: TGTGCCAGCAGCCCGCGGACAGGGAGCACAGATACGCAGTATTTT
CDR3: CASSPRTGSTDTQYF
size: -
V: TRBV7-9
J: TRBJ2-3
D: TRBD1

DNA: TGTGCCAGCAGCTTAGGGCTAGCGGGTGACGGGGAGCTGTTTTTT
CDR3: CASSLGLAGDGELFF
size: few
V: TRBV7-3
J: TRBJ2-2
D: TRBD2

DNA: TGCAGCGCCCCGACAGGGGGGGAAACTGGCTACACCTTC
CDR3: CSAPTGGETGYTF
size: -
V: TRBV29-1
J: TRBJ1-2
D: TRBD1

DNA: TGTGCCAGCAGCGTAGCGGCCCGCGGGGGATCACCCCTCCACTTT
CDR3: CASSVAARGGSPLHF
size: once
V: TRBV9
J: TRBJ1-6
D: -

DNA: TGTGCCAGCCGTACAGGGGGGAGGCCCCAGCATTTT
CDR3: CASRTGGRPQHF
size: -
V: TRBV27
J: TRBJ1-5
D: TRBD1

DNA: TGTGCCAGCAGCTCGGGACAGGGTTTTGAGTGGGAGCTGTTTTTT
CDR3: CASSSGQGFEWELFF
size: few
V: TRBV7-9
J: TRBJ2-2
D: TRBD1

DNA: TGTGCCAGCAGGGGGACAAGGGACGTACTTAGCACAGATACGCAGTATTTT
CDR3: CASRGTRDVLSTDTQYF
size: -
V: TRBV11-3
J: TRBJ2-3
D: -